The 12 T cell receptor beta chains below all came from one sample that was sequenced in a study of T cell changes during pregnancy in multiple sclerosis. Here immunoSEQ multiplex PCR was the method, and the copy in TCRdb shows in-frame clones only, minus some. In the table there are over 100,000 clones, roughly nine tenths of which are singletons. The sample here was peripheral blood, taken in the third trimester of pregnancy. These receptors were taken from a female donor with multiple sclerosis, enrolled in a pregnancy study.

The chain uses TRBV28 and TRBJ2-7; D is perhaps TRBD1 (6 bases). The CDR3 extends over 15 amino acids. The V end lost 5 bases, the J end lost 5 bases, and 19 bases lay between the germline ends. Germline CDR1 and CDR2: MDHEN and SYDVKM. The CDR3 is CASSPPGHGVNEQYF. CDR3 nucleotides: TGTGCCAGCAGTCCTCCGGGACACGGTGTGAACGAGCAGTACTTC.

This chain links TRBV29-1 with TRBJ1-3; D may be TRBD1 (5 bases). CDR1 is SQVTM, CDR2 ANQGSEA, per germline. The V end was cut by 7 bases, the J end by 5 bases, with 12 bases between. The CDR3 loop spans 12 amino acids. This CDR3 reads CSAWGERNTIYF. The CDR3 bases are TGCAGCGCCTGGGGGGAAAGAAACACCATATATTTT.

This clone was observed once. CDR3 loop: CASGLAGGREQYF. The CDR3 bases are TGTGCCAGCGGATTAGCGGGAGGGAGGGAGCAGTACTTC. This chain uses TRBV27 with TRBJ2-7, with 11 positions matching TRBD2. The germline V gene encodes CDR1 MNHEY and CDR2 SMNVEV (reference sequence). The CDR3 length is 13 residues. The V gene end was trimmed by 8 bases and the J gene end by 7 bases; junction bases not matched to a gene: 7.

V is TRBV6-6 and J is TRBJ1-2; TRBD1 matches 9 bases. V dropped 0 bases and J dropped 4; count of bases not matched to a gene: 6. The CDR3 length is 16 residues. In germline, CDR1 is MNHNY, CDR2 SVGAGI (reference sequence). The CDR3 region has the DNA TGTGCCAGCAGTTACTCGGGACAGGGTAGCGCCTATGGCTACACCTTC. Its translation is CASSYSGQGSAYGYTF.

This clone is a singleton in its sample. The genes are TRBV10-2 and TRBJ2-7, with D maybe TRBD1 (5 bases). The length of the CDR3 is 13 residues. Trimming pared 3 bases from V and 0 bases from J, leaving 6 bases between. CDR1 WSHSY and CDR2 SAAADI come from the germline V gene. The CDR3 sequence: CASSEGASYEQYF. The DNA for the CDR3 is TGCGCCAGCAGTGAAGGGGCCTCCTACGAGCAGTACTTC.

This sequence joins TRBV19 and TRBJ2-7; 7 bases map to TRBD2. From germline, CDR1 is LNHDA and CDR2 SQIVND (reference sequence). CDR3 length: 12 residues. V dropped 8 bases and J dropped 0; count of bases not matched to a gene: 1. The CDR3 spells CASSGGSYEQYF. The CDR3 nucleotides read TGTGCCAGTTCGGGAGGCTCCTACGAGCAGTACTTC.

V is TRBV5-4 and J is TRBJ2-7; D might be TRBD2 (7 bases). CDR3 length: 14 residues. V lost 4 bases and J lost 5, with 16 bases in between. CDR1 is SGHNT and CDR2 is YYREEE in the germline V gene (reference sequence). The CDR3 sequence is CASSLGGLINEQYF. CDR3 in DNA: TGTGCCAGCAGCCTCGGGGGGCTTATCAACGAGCAGTACTTC.

The chain is built from TRBV6-1 and TRBJ2-7; perhaps TRBD1 as D (5 bases). The CDR3 sequence is 15 residues long. Deletions cut 3 bases from V and 4 bases from J, with 16 bases between. The germline V gene has CDR1 MNHNS and CDR2 SASEGT. CDR3 DNA sequence: TGTGCCAGCAGTGATCTCCCGGACACGGATTACGAGCAGTACTTC. Its protein product is CASSDLPDTDYEQYF.

This clone has a single count. This chain links TRBV19 with TRBJ2-7, with 8 bases aligning to TRBD2. Germline CDR1 reads LNHDA; CDR2 reads SQIVND (reference sequence). The CDR3 runs 14 residues. J was trimmed by 3 bases and V by 3 bases; bases with no gene match: 4. Here the CDR3 reads CASSMRGAFYEQYF. As DNA, the CDR3 is TGTGCCAGTAGTATGCGGGGGGCATTCTACGAGCAGTACTTC.

This clone was detected only once. The chain carries TRBV7-9 and TRBJ2-1, with 11 bases matching TRBD2. This CDR3 is built from 15 residues. V was pared by 2 bases and J by 5 bases, with 2 bases of the junction left unmatched. CDR1 and CDR2 from the germline V gene are SEHNR and FQNEAQ (reference sequence). Here the CDR3 reads CASSLLAGGNNEQFF. CDR3 coding DNA: TGTGCCAGCAGCTTACTAGCGGGAGGAAACAATGAGCAGTTCTTC.

The chain employs TRBV11-2 and TRBJ2-3; 11 bases line up with TRBD2. Germline trimming cut 5 bases from V and 5 bases from J; bases unmatched to any gene: 6. CDR3 length: 15 amino acids. Germline CDR1 SGHAT, CDR2 FQNNGV. For the CDR3, the DNA is TGTGCCAGCAGCCCCATAGCGGGGGGGATAGATACGCAGTATTTT. Translating it yields CASSPIAGGIDTQYF.

V gene TRBV30 combines with J gene TRBJ1-5, with D perhaps matching TRBD1 (5 bases). Germline V CDR1 and CDR2: GTSNPN, SVGIG (reference sequence). The CDR3 has 15 residues. Trimming removed 3 bases at V and 2 bases at J, with 14 bases between. The CDR3 nucleotides read TGTGCCTGGAGCTTGGGGGGATCCCGCAATCAGCCCCAGCATTTT. Its translation: CAWSLGGSRNQPQHF. Based on the CDR3 plus reference TRBV30 and TRBJ1-5, the full variable domain is SQTIHQWPATLVQPVGSPLSLECTVEGTSNPNLYWYRQAAGRGLQLLFYSVGIGQISSEVPQNLSASRPQDRQFILSSKKLLLSDSGFYLCAWSLGGSRNQPQHFGDGTRLSIL.